This T cell receptor (beta chain) comes out of a study of cytomegalovirus exposure and HLA in healthy donors. Turning to this clone: Its matching antigen is unknown.

This PCR relied on a set of 60 Vbeta primers and 13 Jbeta primers. This table comes from immunoSEQ multiplex PCR, and its TCRdb copy is limited to in-frame clones, with some not included. This listing includes about 140,000 clones. Points from the study as a whole: TCR beta sequences reportedly predicted most subjects' HLA-A and HLA-B alleles accurately.

The CDR3 loop spans 13 amino acids. Trimming removed 5 bases at V and 2 bases at J, with 9 bases between. The V gene's germline CDR1 is KGHSH and CDR2 LQKENI. The chain recombines TRBV18 with TRBJ1-2; no reliable D call. Sequencing input: PBMCs. This clonotype was sampled from a male donor in good health and CMV-seronegative. The CDR3 region is CASSIRENYGYTF. In DNA, the CDR3 is TGTGCCAGCTCAATACGGGAGAACTATGGCTACACCTTC.